This T cell receptor beta chain was identified during a study of blood T cells in healthy people across ages (dated by TCRdb to between 2015 and 2016). The study in broad terms: In model experiments, roughly one uniquely barcoded TCR beta cDNA molecule per two T cells was captured by template switching. To track age-related changes in TCR beta repertoire diversity, the study relied on deep sequencing normalized with unique cDNA molecular identifiers. The study analyzed two additional independent replicas of 1 million unique cDNA reads from the same blood draw for two donors, one aged 18 to 30 and one aged 80 or older. Donors were grouped into four age groups: young (average about 15 years), middle-aged (over 35), aged (roughly 62) and long-lived (about 89). To avoid experimental bias, donors of different ages were spread randomly across the sequencing lanes. The paper as a whole reports these results and caveats: Observed TCR beta diversity per million T cells fell roughly linearly with age, and a significant reduction was already apparent by age around 40. Because donor CMV infection status was unknown, age-related changes in expanded clonotypes were potentially confounded. Total diversity estimates from one million sequenced T cells were considered lower bounds and underestimates. A strong correlation was found between observed TCR beta diversity and the percentage of naive T cells measured by flow cytometry. Conclusive comparison of naive and antigen-experienced compartments was prevented by the profiling of bulk unsorted PBMCs. Compared with the aged group, more naive CD4+ T cells, fewer expanded clones and increased TCR diversity were shown by the long-lived group, suggesting age selection.

This clonotype was seen a handful of times. Its specific antigen is unknown. No clone much larger than this one lies a single base away; base qualities are absent. Systemically healthy Caucasian individuals from Russia, around 39 in total and aged roughly 6 to 95 years, were included as donors. About 9.1 milliliters of peripheral blood were collected from each donor into EDTA-treated Vacutainer tubes. Ficoll-Paque density-gradient centrifugation was used to isolate PBMCs, with at least 7 million obtained per sample. Trizol reagent was used to extract total RNA from the PBMCs, yielding at least 5 micrograms per sample. The percentages of naive CD45RAhigh/CD27high T cells were determined by flow cytometry on a PBMC aliquot from every donor. Library prep was done by 5' RACE. Sequencing relied on an Illumina HiSeq 2500. A second PCR of about 6 to 11 cycles was performed with a sample-barcoded 5' primer and a J-beta primer mix. Each TCR beta cDNA molecule received a unique molecular identifier from a template-switch 5' adaptor carrying 12 random nucleotides. At least 2.5 million CDR3-containing paired-end reads were obtained from each sample. First-strand cDNA synthesis was performed from all RNA using the Mint cDNA synthesis kit, with priming by a TRBC-specific oligonucleotide. All cDNA was treated with uracil-DNA glycosylase and then went through a first 18-cycle PCR with the universal primers M1SS and BC2_uni_R. The original pipeline was this. Each sample was normalized by randomly selecting 1 million high-quality reads, each carrying a distinct molecular identifier. Reads with shared molecular identifiers were discarded instead of being binned into consensus sequences. MiTCR, run with a Q25 quality threshold and the strictest error-elimination algorithm, handled CDR3 identification, clonotype clustering and error correction. A nonparametric unseen species model using Euler transformation provided a lower-bound estimate of total TCR beta diversity. The public reads were reanalyzed by TCRdb: fastp trimming at Q25, MiXCR alignment, in-frame beta chains only. All rows with the same CDR3 protein become a single entry with the most common DNA and genes. V and J calls and clone size were set by TCRdb, not the authors. The sample table lists about 1.4 million distinct CDR3 sequences, 59% of them with a count of one. The ten largest clones represent over 5.5% of the sample.

From cysteine to phenylalanine, the CDR3 is 13 amino acids long. Only CDR3 DNA remains: 39 bases, in frame from the first base. Relative to germline, V is 6 bases shorter and J is 7 bases shorter, with 16 bases between their ends. From a lookup of the germline V gene (reference sequence), CDR1 and CDR2 are MNHEY and SMNVEV. The sample was blood. The source is a man between 18 and 35 years old in good health. The sequence links TRBV27 to TRBJ2-7, with no confidently assigned D gene. The CDR3: CASREGWSREQYF. DNA sequence: TGTGCCAGCAGGGAAGGTTGGTCTAGGGAGCAGTACTTC.